The sequence of this T cell receptor (beta chain) was determined in a study of blood T cell repertoires in COVID-19. Study overall: The samples span acute and convalescent COVID-19 from the United States, Italy and Spain.

Enrolled during active infection, Seattle patients were then followed longitudinally. The data were produced by immunoSEQ multiplex PCR, yet TCRdb's version contains in-frame clones alone and is incomplete. The sample lists roughly 390,000 clones; approximately 89% were seen once. Germline values: CDR1 GTSNPN, CDR2 SVGIG (reference sequence). V lost 8 bases to trimming and J lost 1 base; unmatched junction nucleotides: 8. The CDR3 spans 14 residues. This chain uses TRBV30 with TRBJ2-7, with 10 bases that match TRBD2. The clonotype was recovered from a woman aged 30 to 39 with COVID-19, enrolled during active disease. The source material was peripheral blood. The CDR3 protein is CAREASGGSYEQYF. CDR3 in DNA: TGTGCCCGGGAGGCTAGCGGGGGTTCCTACGAGCAGTACTTC.